A selection of T cell receptor beta chains follows, all from one sample in a study of T cells in localized non-small cell lung cancer. Using immunoSEQ multiplex PCR, the repertoire was profiled, and TCRdb retains in-frame clones only, with some absent. The sample contains about 59,000 clones, about 90% of which appear only once. The source was peripheral blood, collected before any cancer treatment. Receptor source: a man aged 40 to 75 with stage I squamous cell lung carcinoma. The CDR3 runs from the conserved cysteine through the conserved F or W. The D gene is left open where the match is weak. Clone size is shown for a subset of rows, as once, few, many or a class of expanded clone.

V,J,size,D,DNA,CDR3
TRBV27,TRBJ2-7,-,TRBD1,TGTGCCAGCACCGGGACAGGTAACGAGCAGTACTTC,CASTGTGNEQYF
TRBV5-1,TRBJ1-4,-,-,TGCGCCAGCAGCCTGGGGAGACGGAGGGGTAAACTGTTTTTT,CASSLGRRRGKLFF
TRBV30,TRBJ2-7,-,-,TGTGCCTGGAGTGTAATGGTCCCGCACTACGAGCAGTACTTC,CAWSVMVPHYEQYF
TRBV4-2,TRBJ2-1,-,-,TGTGCCAGCAGCCAAATAGCGGTCTCCTACAATGAGCAGTTCTTC,CASSQIAVSYNEQFF
TRBV7-2,TRBJ2-3,-,-,TGTGCCAGCAGGCCCGGGGGGCGCACAGATACGCAGTATTTT,CASRPGGRTDTQYF
TRBV29-1,TRBJ1-5,-,TRBD1,TGCAGCGTAGTAAAGGGACAGCAGAATAGCAATCAGCCCCAGCATTTT,CSVVKGQQNSNQPQHF
TRBV2,TRBJ2-7,-,-,TGTGCCAGCAGTGAAGCGCAGTCGGGTTCCTACGAGCAGTACTTC,CASSEAQSGSYEQYF
TRBV6-5,TRBJ2-2,-,TRBD1,TGTGCCAGCAGTTTCAGGACAGGCACTAACACCGGGGAGCTGTTTTTT,CASSFRTGTNTGELFF
TRBV28,TRBJ2-7,-,-,TGTGCCAGCAGTTTATTGGGGGTGGGGGAGCAGTACTTC,CASSLLGVGEQYF
TRBV2,TRBJ2-5,-,-,TGTGCCAGCACCCTGGACAATCTGCAAGAGACCCAGTACTTC,CASTLDNLQETQYF
TRBV11-2,TRBJ2-2,-,TRBD1,TGTGCCAGCAGCTTAAGGGACAGGGCGGGGTATAGCGGGGAGCTGTTTTTT,CASSLRDRAGYSGELFF
TRBV18,TRBJ2-1,-,TRBD2,TGTGCCAGCTCACCACTAGCGGGAGGTTCCGATGAGCAGTTCTTC,CASSPLAGGSDEQFF
TRBV27,TRBJ1-5,-,TRBD1,TGTGCCAGCAGTTCCGGGACAGGGGACTCTATGGATCAGCCCCAGCATTTT,CASSSGTGDSMDQPQHF
TRBV11-2,TRBJ2-7,-,-,TGTGCCAGCAGCTTGATTGCCTCCTACGAGCAGTACTTC,CASSLIASYEQYF
TRBV4-1,TRBJ1-6,-,TRBD1,TGCGCCAGCAGCCCCGGGACAGTGTATAATTCACCCCTCCACTTT,CASSPGTVYNSPLHF
TRBV7-7,TRBJ2-5,-,TRBD2,TGTGCTAGCAGCTTAGGATTAGGGGAGGGGGAGACCCAGTACTTC,CASSLGLGEGETQYF
TRBV6-4,TRBJ2-1,-,TRBD2,TGTGCCAGCAGACCTAGCGGGAGCGGGTCCTACAATGAGCAGTTCTTC,CASRPSGSGSYNEQFF
TRBV6-5,TRBJ1-4,once,TRBD1,TGTGCCAGCAGTCCCGGGGACAGATTGAATGAAAAACTGTTTTTT,CASSPGDRLNEKLFF
TRBV7-2,TRBJ1-2,-,-,TGTGCCAGCAGCTTGAGGACAACAAAGGCTAACTATGGCTACACCTTC,CASSLRTTKANYGYTF
TRBV14,TRBJ2-1,-,TRBD2,TGTGCCAGCAGCAGACTAGCGGGAGGGTTTTACAATGAGCAGTTCTTC,CASSRLAGGFYNEQFF
TRBV5-1,TRBJ2-7,-,-,TGCGCCAGCAGCTTGTCGACAGGGAGGAACTACGAGCAGTACTTC,CASSLSTGRNYEQYF
TRBV18,TRBJ1-3,-,-,TGTGCCAGCTCACCCGATATGAACACCATATATTTT,CASSPDMNTIYF
TRBV6-6,TRBJ1-5,-,-,TGTGCCAGCAGTTACTGGCAGGGCGATCAGCCCCAGCATTTT,CASSYWQGDQPQHF
TRBV5-6,TRBJ2-1,-,TRBD1,TGTGCCAGCAGCTTTGGACAGGGAGGCCACAATGAGCAGTTCTTC,CASSFGQGGHNEQFF
TRBV12-5,TRBJ2-5,-,-,TGTGCTAGTGGTTTGAGATTTCCCCTTTTTTGGGAGCAGTACTTC,CASGLRFPLFWEQYF
TRBV2,TRBJ2-7,-,TRBD1,TGTGCCAGCAGTACCGCCGGGACAGGCGAGCAGTACTTC,CASSTAGTGEQYF
TRBV2,TRBJ2-3,-,TRBD2,TGTGCCAGCAGTGCCCTTAGGACTAGCGGTCCAGATACGCAGTATTTT,CASSALRTSGPDTQYF
TRBV4-2,TRBJ2-3,once,-,TGTGCCAGCAGCCTAGCGCTCGAGGTAGATACGCAGTATTTT,CASSLALEVDTQYF
TRBV27,TRBJ1-5,-,-,TGTGCCAGCAAGCGGACAGCTAGCAATCAGCCCCAGCATTTT,CASKRTASNQPQHF
TRBV28,TRBJ2-1,-,TRBD1,TGTGCCAGCAGTTTTAGGGACAGGGACAATGAGCAGTTCTTC,CASSFRDRDNEQFF
TRBV7-9,TRBJ2-3,-,-,TGTGCCAGCAGCCCGAGAGGGCCAGATACGCAGTATTTT,CASSPRGPDTQYF
TRBV5-4,TRBJ2-1,-,-,TGTGCCAGCAGCTTGGCGGCCGTTGAGCAGTTCTTC,CASSLAAVEQFF
TRBV14,TRBJ2-3,-,TRBD2,TGTGCCAGCAGCCAAGACGAGACTAGCGCAGATACGCAGTATTTT,CASSQDETSADTQYF
TRBV19,TRBJ1-1,-,-,TGTGCCAGTAGTATAGACCCGGTACTGAACACTGAAGCTTTCTTT,CASSIDPVLNTEAFF
TRBV19,TRBJ2-6,-,TRBD1,TGTGCCAGTAGTATAGAACAGGGGGCGCCTGGGGCCAACGTCCTGACTTTC,CASSIEQGAPGANVLTF
TRBV7-9,TRBJ1-4,-,TRBD1,TGTGCCAGCAGCTTCTCGGGACAGGGGGCGACTAATGAAAAACTGTTTTTT,CASSFSGQGATNEKLFF
TRBV6-1,TRBJ1-1,-,TRBD1,TGTGCCACTCCAAGACAGGGTGGGAACACTGAAGCTTTCTTT,CATPRQGGNTEAFF
TRBV28,TRBJ2-5,-,TRBD1,TGTGCCAGCAGTTCCAAACAGGGGTCAGCTATAAAGACCCAGTACTTC,CASSSKQGSAIKTQYF
TRBV4-3,TRBJ2-2,-,TRBD1,TGCGCCAGCAGCCATGCGACAGGGGTCACCGGGGAGCTGTTTTTT,CASSHATGVTGELFF
TRBV5-1,TRBJ2-1,-,-,TGCGCCAGCAGCGCGGGACTGCGCTCCTACAATGAGCAGTTCTTC,CASSAGLRSYNEQFF